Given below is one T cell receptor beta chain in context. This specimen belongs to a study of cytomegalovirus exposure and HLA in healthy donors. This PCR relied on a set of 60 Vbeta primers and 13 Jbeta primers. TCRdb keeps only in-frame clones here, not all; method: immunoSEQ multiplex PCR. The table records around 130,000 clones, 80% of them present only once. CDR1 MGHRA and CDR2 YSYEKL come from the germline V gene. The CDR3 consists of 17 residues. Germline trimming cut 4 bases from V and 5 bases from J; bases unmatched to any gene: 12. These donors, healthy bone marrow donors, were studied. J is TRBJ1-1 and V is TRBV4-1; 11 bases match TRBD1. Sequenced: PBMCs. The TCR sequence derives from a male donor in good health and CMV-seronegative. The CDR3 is CASSLRTGGRRGTEAFF. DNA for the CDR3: TGCGCCAGCAGCCTACGGACAGGGGGCAGGAGGGGGACTGAAGCTTTCTTT.